This T cell receptor (beta chain) was captured by sequencing in a study of blood T cell repertoires in COVID-19. Looking at the study overall: The samples span acute and convalescent COVID-19 from the United States, Italy and Spain. PBMCs, B-cell-depleted T cells, or T cells provided the cDNA or gDNA that made up the material.

In the original processing: Cell counts per sample came from amplifying reference gene primers. The table came from immunoSEQ multiplex PCR; TCRdb's copy has only in-frame clones and leaves some out. The DNA gave D and trimming, while V, J and clone size come from that table. In the table there are some 60,000 clones, approximately 83% of which are singletons. The sequencing sample was made of peripheral blood. This receptor was identified in an elderly woman with acute or convalescent COVID-19.

CDR3 sequence: CASSPTGIARETQYF. CDR3 nucleotide sequence: TGTGCCAGCAGCCCGACAGGGATAGCCCGAGAGACCCAGTACTTC. This rearrangement joins TRBV7-3 to TRBJ2-5, with 7 bases fitting TRBD1. Germline CDR1 SGHTA, CDR2 FQGTGA. With V trimmed by 5 bases and J by 4 bases, 10 bases remained unmatched. This CDR3 has 15 amino acids.